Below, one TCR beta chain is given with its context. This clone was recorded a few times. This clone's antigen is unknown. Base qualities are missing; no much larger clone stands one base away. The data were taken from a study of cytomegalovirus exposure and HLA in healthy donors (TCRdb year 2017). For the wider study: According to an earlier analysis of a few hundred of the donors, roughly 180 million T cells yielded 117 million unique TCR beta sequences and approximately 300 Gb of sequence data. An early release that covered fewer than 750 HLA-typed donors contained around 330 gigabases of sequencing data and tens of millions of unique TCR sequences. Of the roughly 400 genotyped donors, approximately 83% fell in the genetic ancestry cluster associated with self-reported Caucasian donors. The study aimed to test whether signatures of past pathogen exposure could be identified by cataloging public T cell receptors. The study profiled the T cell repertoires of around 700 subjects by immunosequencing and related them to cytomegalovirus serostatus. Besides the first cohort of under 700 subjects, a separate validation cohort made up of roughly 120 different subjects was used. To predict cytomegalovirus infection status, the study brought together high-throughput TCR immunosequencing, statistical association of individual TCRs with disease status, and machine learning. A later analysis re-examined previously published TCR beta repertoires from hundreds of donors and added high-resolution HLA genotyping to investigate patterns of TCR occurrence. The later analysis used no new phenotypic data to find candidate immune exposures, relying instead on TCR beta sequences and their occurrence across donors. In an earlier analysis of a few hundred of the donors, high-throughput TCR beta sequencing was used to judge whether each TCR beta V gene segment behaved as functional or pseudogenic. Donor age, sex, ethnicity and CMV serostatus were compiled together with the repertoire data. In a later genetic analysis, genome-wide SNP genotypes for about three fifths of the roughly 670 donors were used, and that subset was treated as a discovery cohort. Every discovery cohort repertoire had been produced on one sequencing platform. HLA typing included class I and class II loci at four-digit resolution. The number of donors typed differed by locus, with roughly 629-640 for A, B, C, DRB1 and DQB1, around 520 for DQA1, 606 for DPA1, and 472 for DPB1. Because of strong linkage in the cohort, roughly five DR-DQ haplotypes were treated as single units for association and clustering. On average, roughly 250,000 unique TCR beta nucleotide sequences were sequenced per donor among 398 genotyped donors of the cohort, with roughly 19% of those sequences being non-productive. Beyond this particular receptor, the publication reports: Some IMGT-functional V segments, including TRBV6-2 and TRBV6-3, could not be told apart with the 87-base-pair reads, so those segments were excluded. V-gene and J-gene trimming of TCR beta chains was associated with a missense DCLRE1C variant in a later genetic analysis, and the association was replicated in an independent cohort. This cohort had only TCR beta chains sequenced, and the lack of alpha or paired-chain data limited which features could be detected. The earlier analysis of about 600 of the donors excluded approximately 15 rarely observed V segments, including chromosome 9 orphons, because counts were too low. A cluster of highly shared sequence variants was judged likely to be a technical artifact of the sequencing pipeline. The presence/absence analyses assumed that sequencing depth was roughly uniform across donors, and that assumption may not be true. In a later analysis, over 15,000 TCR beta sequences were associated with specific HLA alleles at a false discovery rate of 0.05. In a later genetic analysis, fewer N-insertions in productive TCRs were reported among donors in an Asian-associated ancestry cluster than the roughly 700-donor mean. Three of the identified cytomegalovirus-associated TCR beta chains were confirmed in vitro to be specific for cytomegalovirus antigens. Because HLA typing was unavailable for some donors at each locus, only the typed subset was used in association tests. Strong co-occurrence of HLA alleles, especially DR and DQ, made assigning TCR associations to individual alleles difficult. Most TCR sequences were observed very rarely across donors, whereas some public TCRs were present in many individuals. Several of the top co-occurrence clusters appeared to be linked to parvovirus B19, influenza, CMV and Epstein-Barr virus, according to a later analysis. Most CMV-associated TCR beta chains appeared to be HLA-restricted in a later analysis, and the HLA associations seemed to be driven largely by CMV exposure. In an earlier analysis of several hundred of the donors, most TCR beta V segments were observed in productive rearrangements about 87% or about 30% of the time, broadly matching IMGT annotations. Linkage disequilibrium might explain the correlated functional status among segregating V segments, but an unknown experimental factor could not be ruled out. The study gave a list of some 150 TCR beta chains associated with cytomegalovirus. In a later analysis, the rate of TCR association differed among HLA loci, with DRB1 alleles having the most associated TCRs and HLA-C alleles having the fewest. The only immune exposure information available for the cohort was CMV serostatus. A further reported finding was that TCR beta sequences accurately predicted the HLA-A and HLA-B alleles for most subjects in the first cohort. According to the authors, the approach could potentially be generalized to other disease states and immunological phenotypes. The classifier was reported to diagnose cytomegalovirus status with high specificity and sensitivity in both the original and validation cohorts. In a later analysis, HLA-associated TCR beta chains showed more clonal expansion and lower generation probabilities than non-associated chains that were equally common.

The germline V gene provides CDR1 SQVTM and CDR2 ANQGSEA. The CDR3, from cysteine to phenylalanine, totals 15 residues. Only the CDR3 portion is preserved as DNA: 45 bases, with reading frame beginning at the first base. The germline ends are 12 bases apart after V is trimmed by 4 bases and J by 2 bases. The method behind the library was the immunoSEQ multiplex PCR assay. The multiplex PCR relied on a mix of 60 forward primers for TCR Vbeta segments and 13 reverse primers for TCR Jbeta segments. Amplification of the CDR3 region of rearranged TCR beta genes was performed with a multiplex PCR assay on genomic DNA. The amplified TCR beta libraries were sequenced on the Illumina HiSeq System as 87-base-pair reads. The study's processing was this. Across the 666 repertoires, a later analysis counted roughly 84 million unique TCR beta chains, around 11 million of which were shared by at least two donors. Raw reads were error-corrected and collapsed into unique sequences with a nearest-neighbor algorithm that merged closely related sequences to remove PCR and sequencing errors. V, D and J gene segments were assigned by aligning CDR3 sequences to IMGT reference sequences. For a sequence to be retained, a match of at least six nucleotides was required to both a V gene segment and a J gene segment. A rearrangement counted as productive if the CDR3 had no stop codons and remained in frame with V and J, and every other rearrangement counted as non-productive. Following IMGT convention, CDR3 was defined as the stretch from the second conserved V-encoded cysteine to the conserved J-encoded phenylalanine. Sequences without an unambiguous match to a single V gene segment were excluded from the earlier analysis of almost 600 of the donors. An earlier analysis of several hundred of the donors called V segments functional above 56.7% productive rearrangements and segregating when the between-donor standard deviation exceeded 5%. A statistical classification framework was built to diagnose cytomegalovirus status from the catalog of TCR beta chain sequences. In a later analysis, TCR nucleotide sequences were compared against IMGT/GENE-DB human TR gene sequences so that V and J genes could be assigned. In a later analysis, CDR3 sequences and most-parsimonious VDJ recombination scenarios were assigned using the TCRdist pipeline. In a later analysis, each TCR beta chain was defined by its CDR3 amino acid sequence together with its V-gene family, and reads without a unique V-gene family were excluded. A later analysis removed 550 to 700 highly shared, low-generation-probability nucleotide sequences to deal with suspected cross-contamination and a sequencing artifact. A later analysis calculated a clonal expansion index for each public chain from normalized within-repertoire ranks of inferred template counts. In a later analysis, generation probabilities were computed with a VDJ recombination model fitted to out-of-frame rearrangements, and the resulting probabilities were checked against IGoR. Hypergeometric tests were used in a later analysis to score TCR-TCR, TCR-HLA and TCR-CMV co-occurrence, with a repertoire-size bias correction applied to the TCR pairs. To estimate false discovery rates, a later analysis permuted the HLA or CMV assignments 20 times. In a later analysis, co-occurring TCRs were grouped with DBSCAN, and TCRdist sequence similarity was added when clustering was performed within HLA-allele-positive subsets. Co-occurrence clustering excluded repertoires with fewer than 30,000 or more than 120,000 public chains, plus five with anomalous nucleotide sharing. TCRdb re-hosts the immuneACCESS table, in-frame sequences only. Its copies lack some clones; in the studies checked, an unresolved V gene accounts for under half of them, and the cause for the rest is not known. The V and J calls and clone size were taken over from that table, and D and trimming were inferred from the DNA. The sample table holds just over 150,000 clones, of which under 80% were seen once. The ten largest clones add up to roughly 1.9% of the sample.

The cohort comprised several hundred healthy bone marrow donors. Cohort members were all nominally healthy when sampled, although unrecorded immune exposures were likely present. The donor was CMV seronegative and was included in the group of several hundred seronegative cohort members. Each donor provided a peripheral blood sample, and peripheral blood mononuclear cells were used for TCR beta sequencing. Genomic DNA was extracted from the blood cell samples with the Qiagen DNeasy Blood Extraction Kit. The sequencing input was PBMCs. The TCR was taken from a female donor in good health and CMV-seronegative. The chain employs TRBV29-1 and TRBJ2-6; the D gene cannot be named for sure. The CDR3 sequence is CSVGPFGPGANVLTF. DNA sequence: TGCAGCGTTGGGCCATTTGGTCCTGGGGCCAACGTCCTGACTTTC.